This T cell receptor (beta chain) was recorded in a study of ipilimumab plus nivolumab after autologous stem cell transplantation. Study-wide context: Typical patient got roughly 5 ipilimumab doses and about eight nivolumab doses (median). Whole-study results and caveats: TCR repertoire, Treg phenotype and gut microbiota reportedly support more study of this approach.

The germline V gene has CDR1 MDHEN and CDR2 SYDVKM. CDR3 size: 15 residues. Sequenced by immunoSEQ multiplex PCR; TCRdb stores in-frame clones only, minus some. The sample contains about 40,000 clones, about 91% of which appear only once. Starting 14 to 28 days after autologous transplant, ipilimumab 1 mg/kg was given. Turning to this clone: The antigen remains unidentified.

The sequencing here drew on PBMCs, taken in a trial of ipilimumab plus nivolumab as post-transplant consolidation. The sequence was collected from a male donor with multiple myeloma. This sequence joins TRBV28 and TRBJ2-5; 11 bases fit TRBD1. The end of the DNA aligns better with TRBJ2-7, so the J call may be wrong. DNA for the CDR3: TGTGCCAGCAGTTCCGGGACAGGGGGTAGGTACGAGCAGTACTTC. Protein: CASSSGTGGRYEQYF.